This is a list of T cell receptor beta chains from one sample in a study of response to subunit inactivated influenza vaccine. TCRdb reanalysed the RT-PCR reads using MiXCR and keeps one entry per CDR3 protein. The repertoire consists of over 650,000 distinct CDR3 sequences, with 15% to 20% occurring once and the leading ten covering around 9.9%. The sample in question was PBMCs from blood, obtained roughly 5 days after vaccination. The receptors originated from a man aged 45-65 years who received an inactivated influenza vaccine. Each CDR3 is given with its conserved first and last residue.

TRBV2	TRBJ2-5	CDSSPRGSETQYF
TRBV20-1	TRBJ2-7	CSAARTVAGGEQYF
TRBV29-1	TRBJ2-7	CSARGSPYEQYF
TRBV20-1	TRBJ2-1	CSATPTGGVYNEQFF
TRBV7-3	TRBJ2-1	CASTVGSGIPYNEQFF
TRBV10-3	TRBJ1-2	CAISESRSSDRGRGYTF
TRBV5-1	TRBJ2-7	CASSLVQGREQYF
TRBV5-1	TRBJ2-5	CASSTGLGNEETQYF
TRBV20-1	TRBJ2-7	CSASLGSTYEQYF
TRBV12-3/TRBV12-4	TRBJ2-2	CASREAGRHRELFF
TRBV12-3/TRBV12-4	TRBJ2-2	CASSSRGGRNTGELFF
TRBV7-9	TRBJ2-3	CASSYLEGLASTDTQYF
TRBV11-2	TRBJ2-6	CASSPNRLAGGGANVLTF
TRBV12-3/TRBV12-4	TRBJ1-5	CASRGTGRQPQHF
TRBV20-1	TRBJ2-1	CSALTLPGQGGYNEQFF
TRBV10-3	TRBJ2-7	CAIKPESGMPSYEQYF
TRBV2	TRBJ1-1	CASSEGRKNTEAFF
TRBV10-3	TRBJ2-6	CAIMSRGASGANVLTF
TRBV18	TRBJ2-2	CASSPPYVSLTGELFF
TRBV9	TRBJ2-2	CASTGQGGTGELFF
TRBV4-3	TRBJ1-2	CASSQTGTGMGYTF
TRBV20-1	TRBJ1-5	CSASRSRRSGNQPQHF
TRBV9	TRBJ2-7	CASSVTSGSHEQYF
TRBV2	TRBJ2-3	CASSEGGQGTDTQYF
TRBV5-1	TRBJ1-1	CASSLGPQVNTEAFF
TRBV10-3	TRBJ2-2	CAISESIQGSGELFF
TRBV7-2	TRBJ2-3	CASSPTPGRGQTDTQYF
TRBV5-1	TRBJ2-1	CASSLAALGAGGYNEQFF
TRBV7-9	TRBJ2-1	CASSSNSGGGYNEQFF
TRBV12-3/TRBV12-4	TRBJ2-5	CASSPHRHAFQETQYF
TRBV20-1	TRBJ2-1	CSARDFSYNEQFF
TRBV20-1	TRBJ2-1	CSAGLQGGNEQFF
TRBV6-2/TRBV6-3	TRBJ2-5	CASSSLGGGQETQYF
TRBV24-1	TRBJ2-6	CATSGPDGTSGANVLTF
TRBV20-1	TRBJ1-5	CSARKQLYSNQPQHF
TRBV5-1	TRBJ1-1	CASSAQTGTNTEAFF
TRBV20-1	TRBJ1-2	CSAPISSGTHYGYTF
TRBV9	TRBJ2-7	CASSNGDPGYEQYF
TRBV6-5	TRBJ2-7	CASSYSSNTYEQYF
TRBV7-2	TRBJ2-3	CASSFGRGAGTQYF
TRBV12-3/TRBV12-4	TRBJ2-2	CASTHKGTSGGTGELFF
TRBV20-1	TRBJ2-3	CSAPDLPSGGTQYF
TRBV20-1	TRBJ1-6	CSARDALNSPLHF
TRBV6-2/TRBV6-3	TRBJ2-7	CASNLIGGFDEQYF
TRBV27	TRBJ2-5	CASSSHMGLAGVQTQYF
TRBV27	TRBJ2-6	CASSLKGIGAGANVLTF
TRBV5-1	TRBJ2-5	CASSLVAGKGETQYF
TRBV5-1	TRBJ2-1	CASTIRQGSYNEQFF
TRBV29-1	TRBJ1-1	CSVVRGTEAFF
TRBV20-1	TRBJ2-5	CSARVTARAETQYF
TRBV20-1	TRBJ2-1	CSASKGALSYNEQFF
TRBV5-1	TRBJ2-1	CASSLAAGFNEQFF
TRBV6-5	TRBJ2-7	CASSYSPGLGQYF
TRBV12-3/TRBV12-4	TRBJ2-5	CASSHRGQETQYF
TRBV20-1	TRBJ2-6	CSARDSTGANVLTF